A selection of T cell receptor beta chains follows, all from one sample in a study of blood T cell repertoires in COVID-19. Sequenced by immunoSEQ multiplex PCR; TCRdb stores in-frame clones only, minus some. The sample contains roughly 200,000 clones, more than 70% of which appear only once. Sequencing used peripheral blood. The receptors stem from a woman in her 30s with acute or convalescent COVID-19. The CDR3 runs from the conserved cysteine through the conserved F or W. A D gene is named only where the DNA matches it firmly. The size field is filled for only some rows; it gives once, few, many or a size class.

V gene	J gene	clone size	D gene	CDR3 DNA	CDR3 protein
TRBV11-2	TRBJ2-4	once	TRBD2	TGTGCCAGCAGCCTGGGCCCGGGGAGGGAACGCACCTACCACATTCAGTACTTC	CASSLGPGRERTYHIQYF
TRBV2	TRBJ2-7	NA	NA	TGTGCCAGCAGTGAACAGGCGGGTTCTGAGCAGTACTTC	CASSEQAGSEQYF
TRBV7-6	TRBJ2-2	NA	TRBD2	TGTGCCAGCAGCGCGACTAGCGGAGCTACCGGGGAGCTGTTTTTT	CASSATSGATGELFF
TRBV2	TRBJ2-5	NA	TRBD1	TGTGCCAGCAGTGAAGTTAGGACAGGGTTAGAGACCCAGTACTTC	CASSEVRTGLETQYF
TRBV3-1/TRBV3-2	TRBJ2-1	NA	TRBD2	TGTGCCAGCAGTCTAGCGGGAGCCATTGAGCAGTTCTTC	CASSLAGAIEQFF
TRBV12-3/TRBV12-4	TRBJ2-5	NA	NA	TGTGCCAGCAGCGTAGCCTTAGAGACCCAGTACTTC	CASSVALETQYF
TRBV28	TRBJ1-3	NA	TRBD1	TGTGCCAGCAGTTTAGGACAGGGGGCGTCGACCATATATTTT	CASSLGQGASTIYF
TRBV6-6	TRBJ1-5	NA	TRBD1	TGTGCCAGCAGATGGGACAGGGGGAATCAGCCCCAGCATTTT	CASRWDRGNQPQHF
TRBV28	TRBJ1-5	NA	NA	TGTGCCAGCATCACCCAGTCGTCTCTTTGGCCCCAGCATTTT	CASITQSSLWPQHF
TRBV23-1	TRBJ2-3	NA	NA	TGCGCCAGCAGTCAGGGCAGCCCTCCGCACCAGGCGTATTTT	CASSQGSPPHQAYF
TRBV5-1	TRBJ1-6	once	TRBD1	TGCGCCAGCAGCTCTCGGGACAGGCAAAGCTCCTATAATTCACCCCTCCACTTT	CASSSRDRQSSYNSPLHF
TRBV6-5	TRBJ1-2	NA	NA	TGTGCCAGCAGTCCGGGGGGAGGAACCCTCTATGGCTACACCTTC	CASSPGGGTLYGYTF
TRBV5-1	TRBJ1-2	NA	NA	TGCGCCAGCAGCCTGGCCGGAAGCGAGGAGGCTTACACCTTC	CASSLAGSEEAYTF
TRBV27	TRBJ2-5	NA	NA	TGTGCCAGCTTTCTGGGGGGGGCCAGGCAAGAGACCCAGTACTTC	CASFLGGARQETQYF
TRBV19	TRBJ2-1	once	NA	TGTGCCAGCGGGGTACAGTACAATGAGCAGTTCTTC	CASGVQYNEQFF
TRBV14	TRBJ2-1	NA	NA	TGTGCCAGCAGCGAAGGTTGGCGGAATGAGCAGTTCTTC	CASSEGWRNEQFF
TRBV28	TRBJ2-1	NA	NA	TGTGCCAGCAGAGACAGCCTCCTCTACAATGAGCAGTTCTTC	CASRDSLLYNEQFF
TRBV5-6	TRBJ1-2	once	TRBD1	TGTGCCAGCAGCTTGACAGGGGTAGGCTACACCTTC	CASSLTGVGYTF
TRBV11-2	TRBJ2-3	NA	NA	TGTGCCAGCAGCTTAAGGGACTTGACAGATACGCAGTATTTT	CASSLRDLTDTQYF
TRBV3-1/TRBV3-2	TRBJ1-6	NA	NA	TGTGCCAGCAAGGCGGCTAATTCACCCCTCCACTTT	CASKAANSPLHF
TRBV30	TRBJ1-5	NA	TRBD1	TGTGCCTGGGGCCAGGGGGGAAATCAGCCCCAGCATTTT	CAWGQGGNQPQHF
TRBV24-1	TRBJ2-3	NA	TRBD2	TGTGCCACCAGTGATGGGACTAGCGGGAGAAAGGAAACGCAGTATTTT	CATSDGTSGRKETQYF
TRBV2	TRBJ1-1	few	NA	TGTGCCAGCAGTGTTTTAGGGTCAGGGACTGAAGCTTTCTTT	CASSVLGSGTEAFF
TRBV9	TRBJ2-2	once	NA	TGTGCCAGCAGCGCGCCCCAGTCTAACACCGGGGAGCTGTTTTTT	CASSAPQSNTGELFF
TRBV5-4	TRBJ2-3	NA	TRBD2	TGTGCCAGCAGCTCGGGAGGAGCTAGCACAGATACGCAGTATTTT	CASSSGGASTDTQYF
TRBV12-3/TRBV12-4	TRBJ2-1	NA	NA	TGTGCCGGAAAGAGCGGGAATGAGCAGTTCTTC	CAGKSGNEQFF
TRBV28	TRBJ1-1	NA	NA	TGTGCCAGCCTGTCCCAGGGCGTCACTGAAGCTTTCTTT	CASLSQGVTEAFF